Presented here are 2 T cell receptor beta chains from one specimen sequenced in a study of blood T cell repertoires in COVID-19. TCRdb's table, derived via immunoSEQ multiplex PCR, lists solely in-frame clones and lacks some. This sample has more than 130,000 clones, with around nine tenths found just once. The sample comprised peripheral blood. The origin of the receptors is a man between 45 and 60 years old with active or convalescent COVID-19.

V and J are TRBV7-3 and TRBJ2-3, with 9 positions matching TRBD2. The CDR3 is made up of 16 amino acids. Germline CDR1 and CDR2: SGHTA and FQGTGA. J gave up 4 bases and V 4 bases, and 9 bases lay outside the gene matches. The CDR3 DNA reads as TGTGCCAGCAGCTCACGGACTAGCGATTTCTCAGATACGCAGTATTTT. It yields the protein CASSSRTSDFSDTQYF.

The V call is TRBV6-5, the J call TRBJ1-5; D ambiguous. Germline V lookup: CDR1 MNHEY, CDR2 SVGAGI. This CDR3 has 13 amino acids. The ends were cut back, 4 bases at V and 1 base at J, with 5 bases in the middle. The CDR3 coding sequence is TGTGCCAGCAGTTTACGGAGCAATCAGCCCCAGCATTTT. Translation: CASSLRSNQPQHF.